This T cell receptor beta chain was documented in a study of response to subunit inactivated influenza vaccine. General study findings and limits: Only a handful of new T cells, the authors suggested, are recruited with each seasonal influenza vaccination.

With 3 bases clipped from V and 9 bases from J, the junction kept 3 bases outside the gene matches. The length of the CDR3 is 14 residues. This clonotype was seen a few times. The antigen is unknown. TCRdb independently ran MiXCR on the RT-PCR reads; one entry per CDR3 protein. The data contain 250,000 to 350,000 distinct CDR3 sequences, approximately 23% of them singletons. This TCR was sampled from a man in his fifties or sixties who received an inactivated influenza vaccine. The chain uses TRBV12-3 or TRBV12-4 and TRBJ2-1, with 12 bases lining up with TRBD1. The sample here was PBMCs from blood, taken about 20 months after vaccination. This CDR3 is CASSLGQGASEQFF. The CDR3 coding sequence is TGTGCCAGCAGTTTGGGACAGGGGGCGTCTGAGCAGTTCTTC.